The rows below give T cell receptor beta chains drawn from one sample of a study of spatial heterogeneity in lung cancer. TCRdb reprocessed the 5' RACE reads with MiXCR, giving one entry per CDR3 protein. The sample has about 23,000 distinct CDR3 sequences; approximately 4.7% are singletons. The sequences come from PBMCs, collected at surgery. Receptors originate from a male donor with early-stage non-small cell lung cancer. Each CDR3 is given with its conserved first and last residue. A D gene is named only where the DNA matches it firmly. Part of the rows lack a size; the others show once, few, many or a class for expanded clones.

V	length	J	size	D	DNA	CDR3
TRBV12-3/TRBV12-4	14	TRBJ1-1	many	NA	TGTGCCAGCAGTTTAGAGCAGGGCAGCACTGAAGCTTTCTTT	CASSLEQGSTEAFF
TRBV7-8	14	TRBJ2-3	many	TRBD2	TGTGCCAGCAGCTTAGTCGGGGGGGCCGATACGCAGTATTTT	CASSLVGGADTQYF
TRBV14	11	TRBJ2-3	medium-sized	NA	TGTGCCAGCAGCCAACGGCATACGCAGTATTTT	CASSQRHTQYF
TRBV6-6	15	TRBJ2-7	many	NA	TGTGCCAGCAGTTACTCGATCGAATTGGGGGGCGAGCAGTACTTC	CASSYSIELGGEQYF
TRBV3-1	15	TRBJ1-3	many	NA	TGTGCCAGCAGCCAAGTTCCAATCTCTGGAAACACCATATATTTT	CASSQVPISGNTIYF
TRBV3-1	14	TRBJ1-1	many	NA	TGTGCCAGCAGCCCCACGGACGGCCGATATGAAGCTTTCTTT	CASSPTDGRYEAFF
TRBV18	14	TRBJ2-7	medium-sized	NA	TGTGCCAGCTCATGGGGTGGCAACTCCTACGAGCAGTACTTC	CASSWGGNSYEQYF
TRBV5-1	12	TRBJ2-3	many	NA	TGCGCCAGCAGCTCGAACACAGATACGCAGTATTTT	CASSSNTDTQYF
TRBV6-6	13	TRBJ2-1	many	TRBD2	TGTGCCAGCAGTAGCGGGGGGGCCGATGAGCAGTTCTTC	CASSSGGADEQFF
TRBV30	15	TRBJ1-5	many	NA	TGTGCCTGGAGTGGGCGGACAGTTAGCAATCAGCCCCAGCATTTT	CAWSGRTVSNQPQHF
TRBV11-2	14	TRBJ1-1	many	NA	TGTGCCAGCAGCTGGACCGAAATGAACACTGAAGCTTTCTTT	CASSWTEMNTEAFF
TRBV6-1	13	TRBJ2-5	many	NA	TGTGCCAGCAGAAAGACAGCAAAAGAGACCCAGTACTTC	CASRKTAKETQYF
TRBV28	15	TRBJ2-5	many	NA	TGTGCCAGCAGGGCGCAGGGTGGATGGTGGGAGACCCAGTACTTC	CASRAQGGWWETQYF
TRBV4-2	15	TRBJ1-4	many	NA	TGTGCCAGCAGCCAGTGGGGGGGCACTAATGAAAAACTGTTTTTT	CASSQWGGTNEKLFF
TRBV11-2	14	TRBJ1-2	many	NA	TGTGCCAGCAGCTTCGCTGACAGGAACTATGGCTACACCTTC	CASSFADRNYGYTF
TRBV20-1	16	TRBJ1-6	many	NA	TGCAGTGCTAGCAAGGGGGTTGGCAGGAGTAATTCACCCCTCCACTTT	CSASKGVGRSNSPLHF
TRBV7-2	13	TRBJ2-1	NA	NA	TGTGCCAGCAGCTATGATTTTTCTGGTGAGCAGTTCTTC	CASSYDFSGEQFF
TRBV3-1	11	TRBJ2-7	many	NA	TGTGCCAGCGGCCGGGCTTACGAGCAGTACTTC	CASGRAYEQYF
TRBV6-2/TRBV6-3	16	TRBJ1-6	many	TRBD1	TGTGCCAGCAGTTACATACCGGGACAGAGGGCTTCACCCCTCCACTTT	CASSYIPGQRASPLHF
TRBV28	13	TRBJ1-1	many	NA	TGTGCCAGCCTCGGACAGCCGGTGACTGAAGCTTTCTTT	CASLGQPVTEAFF
TRBV20-1	14	TRBJ2-5	NA	NA	TGCAGTGCTCGTGGGGGGAGCAGTCAAGAGACCCAGTACTTC	CSARGGSSQETQYF
TRBV27	15	TRBJ2-2	many	NA	TGTGCCAGCAGTTTCGACAGGAGGGACACCGGGGAGCTGTTTTTT	CASSFDRRDTGELFF
TRBV6-1	16	TRBJ1-5	many	NA	TGTGCCAGCAGTGAATTCGGCGGGACATTGGAGCAGCCCCAGCATTTT	CASSEFGGTLEQPQHF
TRBV6-5	17	TRBJ1-1	many	NA	TGTGCCAGCAGTTACTCACTTGGCCCAGGGGCGAGGACTGAAGCTTTCTTT	CASSYSLGPGARTEAFF
TRBV5-5	15	TRBJ2-3	many	NA	TGTGCCAGCAGCCCCTACCATGGAGGGCCAGATACGCAGTATTTT	CASSPYHGGPDTQYF
TRBV4-1	14	TRBJ1-2	many	TRBD1	TGCGCCAGCAGCCAACGGACAGGGAGCTATGGCTACACCTTC	CASSQRTGSYGYTF
TRBV28	13	TRBJ1-1	many	TRBD1	TGTGCCAGCAGTATCCCGGGACAGCCCGAAGCTTTCTTT	CASSIPGQPEAFF
TRBV6-6	13	TRBJ2-7	many	NA	TGTGCCATTAGCGGACTTGGGGCCTACGAGCAGTACTTC	CAISGLGAYEQYF
TRBV6-6	14	TRBJ1-5	many	TRBD1	TGTGCCAGCAGTTCGGGACAGGGGGCTCAGCCCCAGCATTTT	CASSSGQGAQPQHF